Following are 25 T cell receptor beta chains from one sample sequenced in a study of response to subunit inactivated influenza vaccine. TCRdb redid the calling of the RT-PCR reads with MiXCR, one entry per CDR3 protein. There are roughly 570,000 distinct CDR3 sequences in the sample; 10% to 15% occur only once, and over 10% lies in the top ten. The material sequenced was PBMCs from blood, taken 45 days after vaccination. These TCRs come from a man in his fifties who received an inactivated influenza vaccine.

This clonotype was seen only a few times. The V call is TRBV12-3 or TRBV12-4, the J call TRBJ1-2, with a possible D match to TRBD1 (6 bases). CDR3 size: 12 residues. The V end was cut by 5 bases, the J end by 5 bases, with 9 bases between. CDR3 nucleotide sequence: TGTGCCAGCAGTATCGGACAGTATGGCTACACCTTC. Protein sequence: CASSIGQYGYTF.

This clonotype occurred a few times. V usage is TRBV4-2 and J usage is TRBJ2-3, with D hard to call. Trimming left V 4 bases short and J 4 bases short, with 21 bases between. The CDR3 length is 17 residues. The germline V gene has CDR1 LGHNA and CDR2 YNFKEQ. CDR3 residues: CASSPTGGSRRPDTQYF. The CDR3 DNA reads TGTGCCAGCAGCCCCACGGGCGGCTCTCGCAGGCCAGATACGCAGTATTTT.

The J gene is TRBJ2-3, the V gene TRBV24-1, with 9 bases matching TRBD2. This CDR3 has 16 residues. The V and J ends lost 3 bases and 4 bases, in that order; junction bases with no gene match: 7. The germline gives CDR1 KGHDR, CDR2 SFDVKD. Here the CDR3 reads CATSDGQRGEADTQYF. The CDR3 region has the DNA TGTGCCACCAGTGATGGGCAGCGGGGGGAGGCAGATACGCAGTATTTT.

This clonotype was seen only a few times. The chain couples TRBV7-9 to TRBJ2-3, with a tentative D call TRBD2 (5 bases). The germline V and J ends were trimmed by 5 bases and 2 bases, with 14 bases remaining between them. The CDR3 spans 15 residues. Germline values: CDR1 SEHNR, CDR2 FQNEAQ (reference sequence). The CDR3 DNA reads TGTGCCAGCAGCGCACGGAGCGGAACCACAGATACGCAGTATTTT. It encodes CASSARSGTTDTQYF.

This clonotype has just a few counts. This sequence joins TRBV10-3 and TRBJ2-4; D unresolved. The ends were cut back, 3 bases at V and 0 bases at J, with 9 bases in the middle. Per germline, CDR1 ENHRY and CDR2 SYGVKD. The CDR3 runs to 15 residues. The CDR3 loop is CAISDGLLAKNIQYF. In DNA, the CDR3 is TGTGCCATCAGTGACGGCCTCCTAGCCAAAAACATTCAGTACTTC.

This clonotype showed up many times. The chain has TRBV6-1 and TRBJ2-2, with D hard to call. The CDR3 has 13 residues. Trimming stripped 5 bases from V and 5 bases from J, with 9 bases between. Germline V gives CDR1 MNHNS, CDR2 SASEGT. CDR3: CASSPTQTGELFF. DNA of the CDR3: TGTGCCAGCAGTCCTACCCAGACCGGGGAGCTGTTTTTT.

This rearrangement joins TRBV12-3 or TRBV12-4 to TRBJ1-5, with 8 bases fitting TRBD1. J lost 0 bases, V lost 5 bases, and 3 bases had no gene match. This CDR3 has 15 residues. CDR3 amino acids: CASSPGGPSNQPQHF. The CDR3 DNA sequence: TGTGCCAGCAGTCCAGGGGGCCCTAGCAATCAGCCCCAGCATTTT.

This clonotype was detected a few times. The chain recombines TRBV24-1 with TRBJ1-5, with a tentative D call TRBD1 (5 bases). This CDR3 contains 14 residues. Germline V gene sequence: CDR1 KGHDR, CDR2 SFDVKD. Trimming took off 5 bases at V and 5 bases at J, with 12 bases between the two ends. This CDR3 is CATSVSGRYQPQHF. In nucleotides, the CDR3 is TGTGCCACCAGTGTTTCAGGGAGGTATCAGCCCCAGCATTTT.

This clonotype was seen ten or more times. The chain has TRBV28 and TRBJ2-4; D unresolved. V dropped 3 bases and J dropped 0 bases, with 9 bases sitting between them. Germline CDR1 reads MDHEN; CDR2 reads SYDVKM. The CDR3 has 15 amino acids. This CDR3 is CASSFAPLAKNIQYF. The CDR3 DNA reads TGTGCCAGCAGTTTTGCCCCCCTAGCCAAAAACATTCAGTACTTC.

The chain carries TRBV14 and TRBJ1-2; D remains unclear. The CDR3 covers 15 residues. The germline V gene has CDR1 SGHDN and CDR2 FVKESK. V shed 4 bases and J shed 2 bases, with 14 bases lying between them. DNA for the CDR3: TGTGCCAGCAGCCGTGATTACCCAGTAAACTATGGCTACACCTTC. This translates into CASSRDYPVNYGYTF.

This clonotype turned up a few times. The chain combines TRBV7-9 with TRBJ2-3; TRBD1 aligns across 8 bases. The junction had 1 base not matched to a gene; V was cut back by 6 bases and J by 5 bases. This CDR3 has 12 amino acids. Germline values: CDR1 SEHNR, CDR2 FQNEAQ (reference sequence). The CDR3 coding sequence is TGTGCCAGCAGGACAGGGGTAGATACGCAGTATTTT. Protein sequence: CASRTGVDTQYF.

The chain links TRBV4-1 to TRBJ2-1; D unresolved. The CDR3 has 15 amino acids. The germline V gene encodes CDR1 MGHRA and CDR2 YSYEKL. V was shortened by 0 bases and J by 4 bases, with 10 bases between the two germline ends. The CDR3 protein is CASSQDPLQYNEQFF. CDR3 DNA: TGCGCCAGCAGCCAAGATCCCCTACAGTACAATGAGCAGTTCTTC.

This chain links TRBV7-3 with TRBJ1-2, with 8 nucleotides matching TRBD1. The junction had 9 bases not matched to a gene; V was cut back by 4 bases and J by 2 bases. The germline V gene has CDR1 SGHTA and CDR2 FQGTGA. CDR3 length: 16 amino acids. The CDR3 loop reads CASSSIPRGLNYGYTF. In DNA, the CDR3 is TGTGCCAGCAGCTCGATACCCAGGGGGCTGAACTATGGCTACACCTTC.

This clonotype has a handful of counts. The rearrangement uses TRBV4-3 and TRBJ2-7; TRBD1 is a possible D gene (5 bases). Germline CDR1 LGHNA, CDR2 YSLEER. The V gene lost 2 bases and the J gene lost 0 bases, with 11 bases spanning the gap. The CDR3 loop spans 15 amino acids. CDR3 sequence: CASSQSRESSYEQYF. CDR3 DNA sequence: TGCGCCAGCAGCCAAAGCAGGGAAAGCTCCTACGAGCAGTACTTC.

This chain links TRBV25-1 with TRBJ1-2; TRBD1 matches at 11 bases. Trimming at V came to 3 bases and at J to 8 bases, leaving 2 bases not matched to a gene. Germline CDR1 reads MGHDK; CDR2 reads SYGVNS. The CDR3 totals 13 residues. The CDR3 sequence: CASSDRTGGGYTF. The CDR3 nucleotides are TGTGCCAGCAGTGATCGGACAGGGGGCGGCTACACCTTC.

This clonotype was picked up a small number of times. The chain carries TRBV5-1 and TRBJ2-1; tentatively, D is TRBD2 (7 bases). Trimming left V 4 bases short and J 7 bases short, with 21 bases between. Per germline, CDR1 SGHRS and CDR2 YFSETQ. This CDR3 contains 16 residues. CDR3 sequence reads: CASSQEGGHVGNEQFF. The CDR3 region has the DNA TGCGCCAGCAGCCAGGAGGGGGGGCACGTCGGAAATGAGCAGTTCTTC.

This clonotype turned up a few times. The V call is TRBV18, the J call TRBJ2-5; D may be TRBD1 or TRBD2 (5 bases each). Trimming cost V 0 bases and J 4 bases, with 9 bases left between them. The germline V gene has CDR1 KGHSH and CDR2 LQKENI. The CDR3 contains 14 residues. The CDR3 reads CASSPPGAVETQYF. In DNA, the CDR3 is TGTGCCAGCTCACCACCCGGGGCAGTAGAGACCCAGTACTTC. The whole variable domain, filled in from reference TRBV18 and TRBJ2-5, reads NAGVMQNPRHLVRRRGQEARLRCSPMKGHSHVYWYRQLPEEGLKFMVYLQKENIIDESGMPKERFSAEFPKEGPSILRIQQVVRGDSAAYFCASSPPGAVETQYFGPGTRLLVL.

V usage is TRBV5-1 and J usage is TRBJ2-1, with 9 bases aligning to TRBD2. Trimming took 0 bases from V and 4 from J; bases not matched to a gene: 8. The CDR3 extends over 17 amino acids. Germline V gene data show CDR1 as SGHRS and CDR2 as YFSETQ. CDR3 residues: CASSLERQAGGYNEQFF. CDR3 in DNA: TGCGCCAGCAGCTTGGAGCGCCAAGCGGGGGGTTACAATGAGCAGTTCTTC. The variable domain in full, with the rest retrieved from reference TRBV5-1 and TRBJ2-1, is KAGVTQTPRYLIKTRGQQVTLSCSPISGHRSVSWYQQTPGQGLQFLFEYFSETQRNKGNFPGRFSGRQFSNSRSEMNVSTLELGDSALYLCASSLERQAGGYNEQFFGPGTRLTVL.

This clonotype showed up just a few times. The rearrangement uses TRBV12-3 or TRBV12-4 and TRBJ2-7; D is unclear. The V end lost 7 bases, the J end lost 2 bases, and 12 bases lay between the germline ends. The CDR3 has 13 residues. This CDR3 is CASTPTDAYEQYF. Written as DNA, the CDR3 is TGTGCCAGCACCCCGACGGATGCCTACGAGCAGTACTTC.

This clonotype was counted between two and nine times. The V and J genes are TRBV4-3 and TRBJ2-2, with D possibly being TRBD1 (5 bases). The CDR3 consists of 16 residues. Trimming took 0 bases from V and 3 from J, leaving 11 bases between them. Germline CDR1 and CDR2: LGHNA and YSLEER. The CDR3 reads CASSQESGRYTGELFF. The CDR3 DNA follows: TGCGCCAGCAGCCAAGAATCAGGGCGTTACACCGGGGAGCTGTTTTTT.

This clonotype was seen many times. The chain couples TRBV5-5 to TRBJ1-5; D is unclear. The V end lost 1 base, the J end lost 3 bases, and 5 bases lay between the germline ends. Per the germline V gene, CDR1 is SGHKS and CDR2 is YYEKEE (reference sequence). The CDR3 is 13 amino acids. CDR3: CASSLWFNQPQHF. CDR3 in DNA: TGTGCCAGCAGCTTGTGGTTCAATCAGCCCCAGCATTTT.

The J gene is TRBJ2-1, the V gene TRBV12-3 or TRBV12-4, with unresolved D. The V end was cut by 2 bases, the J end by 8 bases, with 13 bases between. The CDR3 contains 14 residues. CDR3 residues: CASSLFLGPHEQFF. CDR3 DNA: TGTGCCAGCAGTTTATTCCTAGGGCCCCATGAGCAGTTCTTC.

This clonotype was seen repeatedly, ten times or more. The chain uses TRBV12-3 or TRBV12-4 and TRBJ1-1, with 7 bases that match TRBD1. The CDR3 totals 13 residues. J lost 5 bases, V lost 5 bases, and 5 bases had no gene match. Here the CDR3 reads CASSRGRGTEAFF. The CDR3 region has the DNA TGTGCCAGCAGTAGGGGGCGTGGGACTGAAGCTTTCTTT.

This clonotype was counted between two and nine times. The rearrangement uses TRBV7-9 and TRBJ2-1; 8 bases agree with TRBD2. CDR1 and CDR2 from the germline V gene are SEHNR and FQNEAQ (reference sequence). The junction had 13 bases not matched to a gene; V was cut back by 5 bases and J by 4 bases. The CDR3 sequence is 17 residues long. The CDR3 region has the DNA TGTGCCAGCAGCAAACCGGTGGTGTCTAGCGGGTACAATGAGCAGTTCTTC. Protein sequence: CASSKPVVSSGYNEQFF.

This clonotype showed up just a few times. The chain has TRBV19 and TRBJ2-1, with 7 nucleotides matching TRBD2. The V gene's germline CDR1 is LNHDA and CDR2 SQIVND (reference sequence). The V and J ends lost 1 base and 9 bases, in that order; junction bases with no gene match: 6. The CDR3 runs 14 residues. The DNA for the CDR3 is TGTGCCAGTAGTATAGCGGGAGGCGATGTTGAGCAGTTCTTC. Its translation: CASSIAGGDVEQFF.